A single sample gave rise to the 31 T cell receptor beta chains below, sequenced in a study of T cells in Graves' hyperthyroidism and ophthalmopathy. Amplified TCR beta CDR3 regions came from RNA transcripts. HTBI primers were the set used in a first-round RT-PCR of the TCR CDR3. TCRdb used MiXCR to reprocess the multiplex PCR reads, holding one entry per CDR3 protein. This sample yields around 690,000 distinct CDR3 sequences, of which about 18% are seen a single time; 15% to 19% belongs to the top ten. What was sequenced was blood. The receptors were gathered from a man in his forties or fifties with Graves' hyperthyroidism.

The rearrangement joins TRBV19 to TRBJ2-7; 10 nucleotides line up with TRBD2. The junction had 7 bases not matched to a gene; V was cut back by 10 bases and J by 4 bases. The CDR3 is 13 amino acids. CDR1 is LNHDA, CDR2 SQIVND, per germline (reference sequence). This CDR3 is CATLAGALYEQYF. The CDR3 DNA sequence: TGTGCCACCCTAGCGGGAGCTTTATACGAGCAGTACTTC.

This clonotype was counted many times. The chain joins TRBV29-1 to TRBJ2-5; 7 nucleotides agree with TRBD2. CDR1 SQVTM and CDR2 ANQGSEA come from the germline V gene. The CDR3 has 13 amino acids. The V and J ends lost 3 bases and 4 bases, in that order; junction bases with no gene match: 5. As DNA, the CDR3 is TGCAGCGTTGACCGGGGGGACGGAGAGACCCAGTACTTC. It translates to CSVDRGDGETQYF.

This clonotype appeared a few times. The chain combines TRBV2 with TRBJ2-3; 7 nucleotides line up with TRBD2. CDR1 SNHLY and CDR2 FYNNEI come from the germline V gene. After removal of 7 bases from V and 4 bases from J, the junction contained 2 bases not matched to a gene. The CDR3 contains 12 residues. The CDR3 bases are TGTGCCAGCATGACTAGCTCAGATACGCAGTATTTT. Translated, it gives CASMTSSDTQYF.

V gene TRBV19 combines with J gene TRBJ2-7, with TRBD2 identical over 7 bases. The CDR3 is 14 amino acids. CDR1 and CDR2 (germline): LNHDA, SQIVND (reference sequence). V lost 7 bases and J lost 5; bases outside the gene matches: 11. Here the CDR3 reads CASTTRGRPHEQYF. DNA for the CDR3: TGTGCCAGTACGACTCGCGGGAGACCCCACGAGCAGTACTTC.

In its sample, this clonotype was seen many times. The rearrangement links TRBV12-3 or TRBV12-4 to TRBJ1-1; TRBD1 aligns across 10 bases. The V and J ends lost 7 bases and 8 bases, in that order; junction bases with no gene match: 10. This CDR3 has 14 amino acids. CDR3 nucleotides: TGTGCCAGCACCCCGGGACAGGGGTCCAGGGAAGCTTTCTTT. It yields the protein CASTPGQGSREAFF.

This clonotype was recorded many times. This rearrangement joins TRBV10-3 to TRBJ2-1, with 9 bases fitting TRBD2. With 7 bases clipped from V and 6 bases from J, the junction kept 10 bases outside the gene matches. The CDR3 contains 15 residues. From germline, CDR1 is ENHRY and CDR2 SYGVKD. The CDR3 reads CAIKGAAGGSNEQFF. CDR3 nucleotide sequence: TGTGCCATCAAAGGGGCAGCGGGAGGTAGCAATGAGCAGTTCTTC.

This clonotype was picked up many times. This chain links TRBV28 with TRBJ1-1; 7 bases are a match to TRBD1. CDR1 MDHEN and CDR2 SYDVKM come from the germline V gene. Unmatched junction bases numbered 11, after V lost 7 bases and J lost 0 bases. The CDR3 runs 16 residues. The CDR3 DNA follows: TGTGCCAGCACTCCTGGGGGACAGCAGATGAACACTGAAGCTTTCTTT. The encoded protein is CASTPGGQQMNTEAFF.

At least ten counts were recorded for this clonotype. This chain connects TRBV28 to TRBJ2-2; TRBD1 matches 7 bases. Per the germline V gene, CDR1 is MDHEN and CDR2 is SYDVKM. This CDR3 contains 15 residues. Trimming took 5 bases from V and 2 from J; bases not matched to a gene: 5. CDR3 in DNA: TGTGCCAGCAGTAACCGGGACAGAAACACCGGGGAGCTGTTTTTT. This encodes CASSNRDRNTGELFF.

This clonotype was detected ten times or more. This chain joins TRBV28 and TRBJ2-5; possible D gene TRBD2, 5 bases. The V end lost 3 bases, the J end lost 5 bases, and 13 bases lay between the germline ends. The CDR3 extends over 14 amino acids. Germline V CDR1 and CDR2: MDHEN, SYDVKM. The CDR3 bases are TGTGCCAGCAGTTTTCGGGAAGGTGGGGAGACCCAGTACTTC. Translated: CASSFREGGETQYF.

For this clonotype: This may arise from a read error, as a much more abundant clone is one base away. The V and J genes are TRBV5-1 and TRBJ2-5, with D perhaps TRBD1 (5 bases). With 0 bases removed from V and 5 bases from J, the gap between germline ends came to 14 bases. The CDR3 length is 15 residues. Germline CDR1 SGHRS, CDR2 YFSETQ. CDR3: CASSLAGQGSETQYF. CDR3 sequence (DNA): TGCGCCAGCAGCTTGGCCGGTCAGGGATCGGAGACCCAGTACTTC.

This clonotype came up many times. The chain recombines TRBV18 with TRBJ1-2, with unresolved D. Germline-derived CDR1 and CDR2 are KGHSH and LQKENI. Deletions cut 3 bases from V and 4 bases from J, with 12 bases between. The CDR3 is made up of 14 amino acids. DNA of the CDR3: TGTGCCAGCTCACCGTCGGAGAGTAGCTATGGCTACACCTTC. This encodes CASSPSESSYGYTF.

The V and J genes are TRBV19 and TRBJ1-1; 8 bases are shared with TRBD1. This CDR3 is built from 15 residues. After removal of 9 bases from V and 1 base from J, the junction contained 10 bases not matched to a gene. CDR1 and CDR2 from the germline V gene are LNHDA and SQIVND (reference sequence). The CDR3 DNA reads TGTGCCAGCAACCTCATGACAGGGGCGAACACTGAAGCTTTCTTT. Its protein is CASNLMTGANTEAFF.

This clonotype was found once. Given a much more abundant clone one base away, this may be a read error. The V gene is TRBV18, the J gene TRBJ2-1; TRBD2 might be the D (6 bases). The CDR3 extends over 14 amino acids. The V gene's germline CDR1 is KGHSH and CDR2 LQKENI. V was cut by 8 bases and J by 5 bases, with 16 bases left in between. The CDR3 spells CASRLASGDNEQFF. The CDR3 bases are TGTGCCAGCCGCCTAGCGTCAGGCGACAATGAGCAGTTCTTC.

This chain uses TRBV28 with TRBJ1-2; a weak D match, TRBD1 (5 bases). V was pared by 3 bases and J by 6 bases, with 14 bases between. This CDR3 has 14 residues. The germline V gene encodes CDR1 MDHEN and CDR2 SYDVKM. The CDR3: CASSLGGIRNGYTF. As DNA, the CDR3 is TGTGCCAGCAGTTTGGGGGGAATCCGTAATGGCTACACCTTC.

There are many counts of this clonotype. The rearrangement uses TRBV12-3 or TRBV12-4 and TRBJ2-7; D possibly corresponds to TRBD2 (6 bases). CDR3 length: 13 residues. Between the trimmed V and J ends, which lost 4 bases and 4 bases, there was a span of 11 bases. The CDR3 DNA follows: TGTGCCAGCAGTTCCAGCGGGCTTTACGAGCAGTACTTC. Its protein is CASSSSGLYEQYF.

This clonotype was counted only a few times. V and J are TRBV28 and TRBJ1-4, with 7 bases fitting TRBD1. CDR3 length: 15 amino acids. Looked up from germline, CDR1 is MDHEN and CDR2 is SYDVKM. With 6 bases clipped from V and 7 bases from J, the junction kept 11 bases outside the gene matches. The DNA for the CDR3 is TGTGCCAGCAGGGGGAAGGGGGCACTTGTTGAAAAACTGTTTTTT. Protein product: CASRGKGALVEKLFF.

CDR3 sequence (DNA): TGTGCCAGCACTCGGGGAGACTCCTATAATTCACCCCTCCACTTT. This gives the protein CASTRGDSYNSPLHF. V is TRBV16 and J is TRBJ1-6; D gene ambiguous. Germline V gene lookup returns CDR1 KGHSY and CDR2 FQNENV. The CDR3 runs 15 residues. V shed 7 bases and J shed 0 bases, with 10 bases lying between them.

The chain combines TRBV12-3 or TRBV12-4 with TRBJ1-5, with 9 bases identical to TRBD1. Trimming cost V 5 bases and J 6 bases; bases outside gene matches: 5. The CDR3 is 14 residues long. CDR3 nucleotide sequence: TGTGCCAGCAGTGATAGACAGGGGGGTCAGCCCCAGCATTTT. Protein: CASSDRQGGQPQHF.

The CDR3 sequence is CASSLKAGQGAYEQYF. The CDR3 DNA follows: TGTGCCAGCAGCTTAAAGGCTGGGCAGGGGGCTTACGAGCAGTACTTC. The chain recombines TRBV13 with TRBJ2-7; the match to TRBD1 covers 8 bases. This CDR3 is built from 16 residues. The germline CDR1 and CDR2 sequences are PRHDT and FYEKMQ (reference sequence). The junction had 10 bases not matched to a gene; V was cut back by 2 bases and J by 4 bases.

This chain connects TRBV20-1 to TRBJ2-7; 7 bases agree with TRBD1. This CDR3 is 11 amino acids long. Trimming took 6 bases from V and 6 from J; bases not matched to a gene: 5. Looked up from germline, CDR1 is DFQATT and CDR2 is SNEGSKA (reference sequence). In DNA form, the CDR3 reads TGCAGTGCCCACGACAGGGTCGAGCAGTACTTC. It is translated as CSAHDRVEQYF.

This clonotype was seen many times. V is TRBV6-1 and J is TRBJ1-1; D gene uncertain. Trimming left V 8 bases short and J 6 bases short, with 16 bases between. This CDR3 has 13 amino acids. Germline values: CDR1 MNHNS, CDR2 SASEGT. The DNA of the CDR3 is TGTGCCAGCGGAAGTTTGTCCGTGCCTGAAGCTTTCTTT. Translation gives CASGSLSVPEAFF.

This clonotype was found many times. The rearrangement links TRBV12-3 or TRBV12-4 to TRBJ1-1; weak D call: TRBD1 (6 bases). This CDR3 region has 13 residues. Trimming left V 6 bases short and J 4 bases short, with 12 bases between. The CDR3 loop is CASSQTGSTEAFF. The CDR3 DNA follows: TGTGCCAGCAGCCAAACAGGGAGCACTGAAGCTTTCTTT.

Remarks on this clonotype: This may come from a read error, since a much larger clone is one base off. This chain links TRBV27 with TRBJ1-2, with D hard to call. Germline CDR1 and CDR2: MNHEY and SMNVEV (reference sequence). The CDR3 consists of 13 residues. V lost 6 bases to trimming and J lost 10 bases, with 18 bases between them. The CDR3 reads CASRHLGEFDYTF. In DNA, the CDR3 is TGTGCCAGCAGACACTTAGGAGAGTTTGACTACACCTTC.

J is TRBJ1-3 and V is TRBV9; D possibly corresponds to TRBD1 (5 bases). This CDR3 has 16 amino acids. The ends were cut back, 5 bases at V and 0 bases at J, with 15 bases in the middle. The germline CDR1 and CDR2 sequences are SGDLS and YYNGEE. CDR3 sequence: CASSSLGPISGNTIYF. CDR3 coding DNA: TGTGCCAGCAGTTCCCTGGGACCTATCTCTGGAAACACCATATATTTT. The whole variable domain, filled in from reference TRBV9 and TRBJ1-3, reads DSGVTQTPKHLITATGQRVTLRCSPRSGDLSVYWYQQSLDQGLQFLIQYYNGEERAKGNILERFSAQQFPDLHSELNLSSLELGDSALYFCASSSLGPISGNTIYFGEGSWLTVV.

This clonotype showed up just a few times. The chain recombines TRBV29-1 with TRBJ2-7; TRBD2 matches at 12 bases. The CDR3 is 15 amino acids. Germline lookup yields CDR1 SQVTM and CDR2 ANQGSEA. Germline trimming cut 5 bases from V and 0 bases from J; bases unmatched to any gene: 5. CDR3 sequence reads: CSVIGGLAGSYEQYF. The CDR3 bases are TGCAGCGTTATAGGGGGACTAGCGGGCTCCTACGAGCAGTACTTC.

This clonotype was seen many times. The chain links TRBV7-2 to TRBJ1-1, with D possibly being TRBD1 (5 bases). The V gene lost 1 base and the J gene lost 1 base, with 13 bases spanning the gap. CDR1 is SGHTA, CDR2 FQGNSA, per germline. This CDR3 has 16 amino acids. CDR3 loop: CASSLVGDPRNTEAFF. The CDR3 DNA follows: TGTGCCAGCAGCTTAGTGGGGGACCCCAGGAACACTGAAGCTTTCTTT.

This clonotype was detected ten times or more. The chain is built from TRBV10-3 and TRBJ2-5; no clear D. The CDR3 spans 13 residues. Germline V gives CDR1 ENHRY, CDR2 SYGVKD. The V end was cut by 3 bases, the J end by 5 bases, with 10 bases between. CDR3 nucleotides: TGTGCCATCAGTGAAGACTCCCCCGAGACCCAGTACTTC. It translates to CAISEDSPETQYF.

The chain links TRBV19 to TRBJ2-1; possibly TRBD1 or TRBD2 for D (5 bases each). Germline loops: CDR1 LNHDA, CDR2 SQIVND (reference sequence). Trimming took off 9 bases at V and 2 bases at J, with 17 bases between the two ends. This CDR3 has 15 residues. The CDR3, as DNA: TGTGCCAGCGAAAGCACCGGGACCGCCTACAATGAGCAGTTCTTC. This translates into CASESTGTAYNEQFF.

V gene TRBV14 combines with J gene TRBJ2-3; no reliable D call. The V gene's germline CDR1 is SGHDN and CDR2 FVKESK. Trimming cost V 4 bases and J 3 bases, with 14 bases left between them. The CDR3 length is 15 residues. The CDR3 DNA reads TGTGCCAGCAGCCGCCGACCCCTGGGGACAGATACGCAGTATTTT. It codes for CASSRRPLGTDTQYF.

Many counts were recorded for this clonotype. The chain links TRBV27 to TRBJ2-1, with 7 bases aligning to TRBD1. The germline CDR1 and CDR2 sequences are MNHEY and SMNVEV (reference sequence). This CDR3 region has 15 residues. V shed 9 bases and J 6 bases; nucleotides not matched to a gene: 14. The CDR3 reads CASRPVYGTVNEQFF. DNA for the CDR3: TGTGCCAGTCGGCCGGTCTATGGGACAGTCAATGAGCAGTTCTTC.

This clonotype showed up just once. The V and J genes are TRBV5-1 and TRBJ2-1, with a weak D call TRBD2 (6 bases). This CDR3 has 13 residues. V gave up 0 bases and J gave up 8 bases, with 9 bases separating them. Germline CDR1 is SGHRS and CDR2 is YFSETQ. The DNA for the CDR3 is TGCGCCAGCAGCTTGGATAGCGGCGATGAGCAGTTCTTC. Translating gives CASSLDSGDEQFF.